The table lists the clone carrying this T cell receptor (beta chain) with a count of one. The source of the sample is a study of shared T cell receptors in the human thymus. The V gene's germline CDR1 is SGHNT and CDR2 YENEEA. V trimming: 3 bases; J trimming: 4 bases; junction bases outside the gene matches: 9. This CDR3 is 17 amino acids long. TCRdb keeps only in-frame clones here, not all; method: immunoSEQ multiplex PCR. The sample has under 850,000 clones, over 75% seen once. The same data also contributed to another study, on human thymus T cells. This second study notes: Resected material from corrective heart surgery provided the thymus tissue analysed. V and J gene usage appeared biased in thymic and blood repertoires.

What was sequenced was thymocytes. The chain uses TRBV11-3 and TRBJ2-7; TRBD2 matches at 13 bases. This receptor was taken from a boy younger than two with a congenital heart defect. Written as DNA, the CDR3 is TGTGCCAGCAGCTTGGGACTAGCGGGAAGGTCTAGGTACGAGCAGTACTTC. Amino acid sequence: CASSLGLAGRSRYEQYF.